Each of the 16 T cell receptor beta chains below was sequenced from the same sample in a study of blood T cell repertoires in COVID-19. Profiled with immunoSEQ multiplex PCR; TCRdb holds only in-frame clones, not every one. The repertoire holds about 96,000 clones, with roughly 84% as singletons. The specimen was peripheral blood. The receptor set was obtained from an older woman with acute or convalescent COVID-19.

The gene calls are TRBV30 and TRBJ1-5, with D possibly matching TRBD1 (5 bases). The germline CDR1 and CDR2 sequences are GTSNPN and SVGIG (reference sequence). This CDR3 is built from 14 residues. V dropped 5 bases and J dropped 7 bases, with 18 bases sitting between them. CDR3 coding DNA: TGTGCCTGGGGAATTGGGGGGGGTCGGCAGCCCCAGCATTTT. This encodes CAWGIGGGRQPQHF.

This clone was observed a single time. The CDR3 here is CASSHSLAADTQYF. CDR3 bases: TGCGCCAGCAGCCACAGCCTAGCGGCCGATACGCAGTATTTT. V is TRBV4-1 and J is TRBJ2-3; 7 positions agree with TRBD2. The J segment lost 6 bases and the V segment lost 3 bases, leaving 6 bases of the junction unmatched. Looked up from germline, CDR1 is MGHRA and CDR2 is YSYEKL. The CDR3 extends over 14 amino acids.

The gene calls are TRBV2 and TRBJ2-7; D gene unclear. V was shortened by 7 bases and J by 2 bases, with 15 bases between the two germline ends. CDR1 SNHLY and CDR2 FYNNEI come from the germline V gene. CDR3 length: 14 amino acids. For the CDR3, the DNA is TGTGCCAGCAATCCCCGTGACACCCCCTACGAGCAGTACTTC. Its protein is CASNPRDTPYEQYF.

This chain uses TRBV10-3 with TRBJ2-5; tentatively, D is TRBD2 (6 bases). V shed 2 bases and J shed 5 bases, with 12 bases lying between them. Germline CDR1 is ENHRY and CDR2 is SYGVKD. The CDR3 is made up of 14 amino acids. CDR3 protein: CAISEPGEDETQYF. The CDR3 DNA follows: TGTGCCATCAGTGAGCCCGGGGAGGATGAGACCCAGTACTTC.

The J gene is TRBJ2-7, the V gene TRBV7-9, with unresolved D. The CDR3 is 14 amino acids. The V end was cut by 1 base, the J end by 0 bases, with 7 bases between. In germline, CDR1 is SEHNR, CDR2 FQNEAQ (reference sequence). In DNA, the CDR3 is TGTGCCAGCAGCTTAGGAGGAAACTCCTACGAGCAGTACTTC. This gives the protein CASSLGGNSYEQYF.

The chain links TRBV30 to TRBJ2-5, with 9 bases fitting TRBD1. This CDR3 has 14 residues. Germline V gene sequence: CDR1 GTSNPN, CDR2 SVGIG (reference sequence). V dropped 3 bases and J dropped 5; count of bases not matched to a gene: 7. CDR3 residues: CAWSRDRVSETQYF. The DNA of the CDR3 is TGTGCCTGGAGCCGGGACAGGGTTTCGGAGACCCAGTACTTC.

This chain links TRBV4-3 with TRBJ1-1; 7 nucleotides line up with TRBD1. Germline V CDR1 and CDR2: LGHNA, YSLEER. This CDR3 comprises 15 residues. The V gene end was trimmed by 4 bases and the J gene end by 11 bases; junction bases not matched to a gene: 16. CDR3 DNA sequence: TGCGCCAGCAGCCTTGACCTGGGGGACAGACAAAGGGCTTTCTTT. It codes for CASSLDLGDRQRAFF.

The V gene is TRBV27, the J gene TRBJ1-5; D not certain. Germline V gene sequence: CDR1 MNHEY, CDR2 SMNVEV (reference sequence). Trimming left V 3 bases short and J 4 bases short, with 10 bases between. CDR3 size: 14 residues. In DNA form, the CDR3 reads TGTGCCAGCAGTTTTGCAGGCCTTAATCAGCCCCAGCATTTT. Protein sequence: CASSFAGLNQPQHF.

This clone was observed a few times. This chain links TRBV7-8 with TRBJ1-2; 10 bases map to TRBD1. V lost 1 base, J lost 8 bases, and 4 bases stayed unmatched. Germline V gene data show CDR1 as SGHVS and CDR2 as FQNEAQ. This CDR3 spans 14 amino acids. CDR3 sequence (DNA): TGTGCCAGCAGCTTAGGACAGGGGGCACGGGGCTACACCTTC. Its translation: CASSLGQGARGYTF.

CDR3 nucleotide sequence: TGTGCCAGCAGCACCAGACAGGGGAATCAGCCCCAGCATTTT. It codes for CASSTRQGNQPQHF. This sequence joins TRBV21-1 and TRBJ1-5; the table gives TRBD1 as D, unverified against the DNA. TRBV21-1 corresponds to a pseudogene. The CDR3 loop spans 14 amino acids.

The CDR3 loop is CAWDHRDTEAFF. The CDR3 coding sequence is TGTGCCTGGGACCACAGGGATACTGAAGCTTTCTTT. The chain is built from TRBV30 and TRBJ1-1; possibly TRBD1 for D (6 bases). Trimming removed 5 bases from V and 5 bases from J, with 12 bases in between. Germline loops: CDR1 GTSNPN, CDR2 SVGIG (reference sequence). The CDR3 is 12 residues long. The variable domain in full, with the rest retrieved from reference TRBV30 and TRBJ1-1, is SQTIHQWPATLVQPVGSPLSLECTVEGTSNPNLYWYRQAAGRGLQLLFYSVGIGQISSEVPQNLSASRPQDRQFILSSKKLLLSDSGFYLCAWDHRDTEAFFGQGTRLTVV.

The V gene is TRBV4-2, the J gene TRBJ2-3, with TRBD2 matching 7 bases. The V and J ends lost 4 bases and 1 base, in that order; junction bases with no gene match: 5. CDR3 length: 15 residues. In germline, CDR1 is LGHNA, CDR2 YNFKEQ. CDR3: CASSRGGVRTDTQYF. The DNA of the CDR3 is TGTGCCAGCAGCCGGGGGGGGGTGCGCACAGATACGCAGTATTTT.

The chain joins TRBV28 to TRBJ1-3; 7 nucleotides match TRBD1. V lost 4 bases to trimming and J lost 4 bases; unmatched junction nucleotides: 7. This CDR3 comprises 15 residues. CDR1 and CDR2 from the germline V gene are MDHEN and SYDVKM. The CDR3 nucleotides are TGTGCCAGCAGTTCAGACAGGGTTCTCGGAAACACCATATATTTT. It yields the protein CASSSDRVLGNTIYF.

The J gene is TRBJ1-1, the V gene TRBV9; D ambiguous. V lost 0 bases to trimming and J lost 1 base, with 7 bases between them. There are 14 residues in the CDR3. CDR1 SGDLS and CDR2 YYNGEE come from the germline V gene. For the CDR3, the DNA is TGTGCCAGCAGCGTAGTACGGGAGAACACTGAAGCTTTCTTT. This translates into CASSVVRENTEAFF.

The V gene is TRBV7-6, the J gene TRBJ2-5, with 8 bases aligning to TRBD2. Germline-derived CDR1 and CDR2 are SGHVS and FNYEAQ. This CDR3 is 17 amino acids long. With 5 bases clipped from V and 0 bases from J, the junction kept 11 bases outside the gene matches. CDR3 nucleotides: TGTGCCAGCAGCCTATCAGCGTCGGGGGGGAACCAAGAGACCCAGTACTTC. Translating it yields CASSLSASGGNQETQYF.

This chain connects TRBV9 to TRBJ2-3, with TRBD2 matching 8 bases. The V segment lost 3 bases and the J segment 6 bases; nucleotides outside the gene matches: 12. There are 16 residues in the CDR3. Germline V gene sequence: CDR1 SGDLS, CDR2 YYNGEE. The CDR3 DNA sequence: TGTGCCAGCAGCGGAGTCCGAGCGGGGGACTTCGATACGCAGTATTTT. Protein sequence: CASSGVRAGDFDTQYF.